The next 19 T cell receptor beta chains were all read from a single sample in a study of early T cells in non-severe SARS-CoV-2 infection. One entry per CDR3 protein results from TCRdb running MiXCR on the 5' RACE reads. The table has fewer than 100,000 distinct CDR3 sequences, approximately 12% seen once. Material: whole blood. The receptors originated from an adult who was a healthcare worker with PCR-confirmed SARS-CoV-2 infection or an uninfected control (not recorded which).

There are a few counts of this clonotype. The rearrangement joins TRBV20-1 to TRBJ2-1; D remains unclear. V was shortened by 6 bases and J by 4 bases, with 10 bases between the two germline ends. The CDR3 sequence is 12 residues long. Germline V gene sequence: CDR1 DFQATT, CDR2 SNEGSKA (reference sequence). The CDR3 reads CSAGLSYNEQFF. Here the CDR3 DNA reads TGCAGTGCCGGCTTAAGTTACAATGAGCAGTTCTTC.

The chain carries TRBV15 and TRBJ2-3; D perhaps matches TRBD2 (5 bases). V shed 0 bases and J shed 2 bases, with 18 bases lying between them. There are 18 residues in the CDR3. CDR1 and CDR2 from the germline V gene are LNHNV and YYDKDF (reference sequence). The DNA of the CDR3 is TGTGCCACCAGCAGAGATCGGTTTAGGGAGCCCTACACAGATACGCAGTATTTT. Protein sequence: CATSRDRFREPYTDTQYF.

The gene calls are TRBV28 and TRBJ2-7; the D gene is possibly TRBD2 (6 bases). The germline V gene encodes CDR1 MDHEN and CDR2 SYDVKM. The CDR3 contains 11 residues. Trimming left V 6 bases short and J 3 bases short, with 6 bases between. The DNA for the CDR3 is TGTGCCAGCAGGGGAGGCTACGAGCAGTACTTC. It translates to CASRGGYEQYF. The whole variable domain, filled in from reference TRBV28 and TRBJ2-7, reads DVKVTQSSRYLVKRTGEKVFLECVQDMDHENMFWYRQDPGLGLRLIYFSYDVKMKEKGDIPEGYSVSREKKERFSLILESASTNQTSMYLCASRGGYEQYFGPGTRLTVT.

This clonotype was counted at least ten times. The CDR3 sequence: CASSPREGLTGELFF. CDR3 nucleotides: TGTGCCAGCAGCCCCCGGGAGGGCCTTACCGGGGAGCTGTTTTTT. This sequence joins TRBV9 and TRBJ2-2; TRBD2 matches 8 bases. The CDR3 extends over 15 amino acids. Trimming at V came to 4 bases and at J to 5 bases, leaving 7 bases not matched to a gene. Germline CDR1 SGDLS, CDR2 YYNGEE.

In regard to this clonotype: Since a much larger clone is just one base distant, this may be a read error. The CDR3 DNA follows: TGTGCCTGGAATACAGGACTAGCGGGTACCACAGATACGCGGTATTTT. The encoded protein is CAWNTGLAGTTDTRYF. The chain recombines TRBV30 with TRBJ2-3; 11 bases fit TRBD2. Germline lookup yields CDR1 GTSNPN and CDR2 SVGIG (reference sequence). The CDR3 has 16 residues.

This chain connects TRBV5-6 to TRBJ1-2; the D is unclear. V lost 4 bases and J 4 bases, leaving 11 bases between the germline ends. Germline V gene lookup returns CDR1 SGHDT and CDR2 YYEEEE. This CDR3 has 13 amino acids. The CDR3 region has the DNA TGTGCCAGCAGCCCCGGGGAGGGCTATGGCTACACCTTC. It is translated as CASSPGEGYGYTF.

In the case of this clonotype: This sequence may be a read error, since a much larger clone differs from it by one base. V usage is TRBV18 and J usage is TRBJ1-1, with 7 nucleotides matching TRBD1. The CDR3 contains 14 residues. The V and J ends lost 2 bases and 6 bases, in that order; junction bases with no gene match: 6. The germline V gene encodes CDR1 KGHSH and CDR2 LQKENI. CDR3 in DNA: TGTGCCAGCTCACCATTAGGGGGCCGCGCTGAAGCTTTCTTT. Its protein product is CASSPLGGRAEAFF.

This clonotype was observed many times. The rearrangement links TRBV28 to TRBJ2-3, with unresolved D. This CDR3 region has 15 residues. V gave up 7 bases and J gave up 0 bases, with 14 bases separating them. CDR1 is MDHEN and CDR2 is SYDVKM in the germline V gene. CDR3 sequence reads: CASNSAVISTDTQYF. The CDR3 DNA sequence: TGTGCCAGCAATAGTGCCGTTATTAGCACAGATACGCAGTATTTT. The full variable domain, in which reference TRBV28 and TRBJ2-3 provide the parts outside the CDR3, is DVKVTQSSRYLVKRTGEKVFLECVQDMDHENMFWYRQDPGLGLRLIYFSYDVKMKEKGDIPEGYSVSREKKERFSLILESASTNQTSMYLCASNSAVISTDTQYFGPGTRLTVL.

CDR3 sequence reads: CASRRREAGANVLTF. DNA of the CDR3: TGTGCCAGCCGACGGCGAGAAGCTGGGGCCAACGTCCTGACTTTC. This rearrangement joins TRBV2 to TRBJ2-6, with D hard to call. Trimming took off 8 bases at V and 2 bases at J, with 13 bases between the two ends. Germline V CDR1 and CDR2: SNHLY, FYNNEI. The CDR3 loop spans 15 amino acids. Full variable domain (remainder filled in from reference TRBV2 and TRBJ2-6): EPEVTQTPSHQVTQMGQEVILRCVPISNHLYFYWYRQILGQKVEFLVSFYNNEISEKSEIFDDQFSVERPDGSNFTLKIRSTKLEDSAMYFCASRRREAGANVLTFGAGSRLTVL.

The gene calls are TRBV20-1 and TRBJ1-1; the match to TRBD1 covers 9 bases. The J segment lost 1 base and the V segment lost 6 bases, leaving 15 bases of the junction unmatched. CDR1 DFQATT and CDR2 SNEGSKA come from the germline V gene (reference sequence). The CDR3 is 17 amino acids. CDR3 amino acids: CSAQQWGTGLKNTEAFF. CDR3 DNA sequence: TGCAGTGCCCAACAATGGGGGACAGGGCTAAAGAACACTGAAGCTTTCTTT.

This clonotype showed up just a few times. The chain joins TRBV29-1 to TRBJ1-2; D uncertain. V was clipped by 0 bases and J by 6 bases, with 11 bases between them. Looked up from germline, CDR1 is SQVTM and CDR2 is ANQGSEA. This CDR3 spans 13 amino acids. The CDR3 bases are TGCAGCGTTGAAGATCCCCGGACGAATGGCTACACCTTC. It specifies CSVEDPRTNGYTF.

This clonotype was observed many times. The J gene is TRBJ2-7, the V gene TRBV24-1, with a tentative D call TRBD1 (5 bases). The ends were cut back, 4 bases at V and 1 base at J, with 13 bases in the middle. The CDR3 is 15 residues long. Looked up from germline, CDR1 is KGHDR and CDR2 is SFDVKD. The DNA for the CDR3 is TGTGCCACCAGTGACTCCTCGCCAGGGTCCTACGAGCAGTACTTC. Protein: CATSDSSPGSYEQYF.

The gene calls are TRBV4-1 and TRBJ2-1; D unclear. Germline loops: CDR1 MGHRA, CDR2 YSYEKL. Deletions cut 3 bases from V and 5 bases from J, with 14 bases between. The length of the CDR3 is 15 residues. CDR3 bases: TGCGCCAGCAGCCACCCCGGTCGGGCTAACAATGAGCAGTTCTTC. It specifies CASSHPGRANNEQFF.

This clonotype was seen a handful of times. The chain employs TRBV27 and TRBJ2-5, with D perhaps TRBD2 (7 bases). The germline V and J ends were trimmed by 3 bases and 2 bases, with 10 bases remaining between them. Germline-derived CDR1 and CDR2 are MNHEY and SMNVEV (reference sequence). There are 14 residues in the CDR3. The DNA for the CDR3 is TGTGCCAGCAGTTTGGGGGGGCGTCAAGAGACCCAGTACTTC. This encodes CASSLGGRQETQYF.

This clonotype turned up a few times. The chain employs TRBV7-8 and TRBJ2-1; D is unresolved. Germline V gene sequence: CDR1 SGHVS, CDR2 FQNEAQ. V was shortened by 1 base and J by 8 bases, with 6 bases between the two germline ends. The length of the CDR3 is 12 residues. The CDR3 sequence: CASSLEEDEQFF. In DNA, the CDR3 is TGTGCCAGCAGCTTAGAAGAAGATGAGCAGTTCTTC.

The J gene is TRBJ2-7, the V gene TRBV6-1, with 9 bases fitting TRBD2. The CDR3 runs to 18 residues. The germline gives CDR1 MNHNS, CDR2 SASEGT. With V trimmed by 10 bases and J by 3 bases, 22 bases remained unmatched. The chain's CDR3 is CATTHAGAGGPRIYEQYF. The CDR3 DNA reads TGTGCCACAACCCATGCGGGAGCGGGAGGCCCCCGGATCTACGAGCAGTACTTC.

CDR3 in amino acids: CATGMVRTSGSLGADTQYF. The CDR3 region has the DNA TGTGCCACCGGTATGGTCAGGACTAGCGGGTCCTTGGGGGCAGATACGCAGTATTTT. The V gene is TRBV27, the J gene TRBJ2-3, with 11 nucleotides matching TRBD2. The trim removed 10 bases at V and 4 bases at J, leaving 22 bases unmatched. The germline V gene encodes CDR1 MNHEY and CDR2 SMNVEV (reference sequence). The CDR3 extends over 19 amino acids.

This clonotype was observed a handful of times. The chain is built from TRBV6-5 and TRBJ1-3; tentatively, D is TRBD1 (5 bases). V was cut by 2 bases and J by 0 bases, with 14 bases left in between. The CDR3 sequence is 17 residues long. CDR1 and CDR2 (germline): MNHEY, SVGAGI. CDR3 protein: CASSYTRPGISGNTIYF. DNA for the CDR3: TGTGCCAGCAGTTACACCCGGCCAGGGATCTCTGGAAACACCATATATTTT.

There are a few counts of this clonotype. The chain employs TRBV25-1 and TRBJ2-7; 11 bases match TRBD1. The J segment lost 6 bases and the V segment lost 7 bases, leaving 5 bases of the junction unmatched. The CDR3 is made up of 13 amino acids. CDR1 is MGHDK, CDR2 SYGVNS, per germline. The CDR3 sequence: CASTGQGASEQYF. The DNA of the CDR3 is TGTGCCAGCACTGGACAGGGGGCCTCCGAGCAGTACTTC.